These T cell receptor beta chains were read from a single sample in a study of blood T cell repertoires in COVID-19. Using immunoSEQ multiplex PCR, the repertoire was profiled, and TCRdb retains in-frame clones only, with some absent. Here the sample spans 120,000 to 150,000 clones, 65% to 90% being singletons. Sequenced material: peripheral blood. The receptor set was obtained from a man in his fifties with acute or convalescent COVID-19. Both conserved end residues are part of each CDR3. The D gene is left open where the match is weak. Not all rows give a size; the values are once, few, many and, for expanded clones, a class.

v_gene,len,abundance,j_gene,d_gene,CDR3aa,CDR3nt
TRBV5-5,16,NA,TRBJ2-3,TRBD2,CASSREGLTLTDTQYF,TGTGCCAGCAGCAGGGAGGGTCTAACCCTCACAGATACGCAGTATTTT
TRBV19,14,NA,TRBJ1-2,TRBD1,CASTKTGGADGYTF,TGTGCCAGTACCAAGACAGGGGGCGCGGATGGCTACACCTTC
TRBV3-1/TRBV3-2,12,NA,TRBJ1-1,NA,CASSPHGGGAFF,TGTGCCAGCAGCCCCCACGGAGGTGGAGCTTTCTTT
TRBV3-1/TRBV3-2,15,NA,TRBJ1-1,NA,CASSQDDSRNTEAFF,TGTGCCAGCAGCCAAGATGACAGCAGGAACACTGAAGCTTTCTTT
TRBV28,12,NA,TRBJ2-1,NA,CASSLVANEQFF,TGTGCCAGCAGTTTAGTAGCGAATGAGCAGTTCTTC
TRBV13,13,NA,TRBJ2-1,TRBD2,CASRSGRAFEQFF,TGTGCCAGCAGGAGCGGGAGGGCCTTTGAGCAGTTCTTC
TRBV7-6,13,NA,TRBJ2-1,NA,CASSLQGWDEQFF,TGTGCCAGCAGCTTGCAGGGTTGGGATGAGCAGTTCTTC
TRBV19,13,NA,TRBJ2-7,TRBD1,CASSMGQGYEQYF,TGTGCCAGTAGTATGGGACAGGGCTACGAGCAGTACTTC
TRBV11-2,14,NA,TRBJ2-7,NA,CASSTSKLSYEQYF,TGTGCCAGCAGCACCTCGAAACTATCCTACGAGCAGTACTTC
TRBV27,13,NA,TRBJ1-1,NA,CASSLTGGTEAFF,TGTGCCAGCAGTTTGACGGGGGGCACTGAAGCTTTCTTT
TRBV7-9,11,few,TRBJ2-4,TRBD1,CASSSSQGLYF,TGTGCCAGCAGCTCCTCACAGGGGCTGTACTTC